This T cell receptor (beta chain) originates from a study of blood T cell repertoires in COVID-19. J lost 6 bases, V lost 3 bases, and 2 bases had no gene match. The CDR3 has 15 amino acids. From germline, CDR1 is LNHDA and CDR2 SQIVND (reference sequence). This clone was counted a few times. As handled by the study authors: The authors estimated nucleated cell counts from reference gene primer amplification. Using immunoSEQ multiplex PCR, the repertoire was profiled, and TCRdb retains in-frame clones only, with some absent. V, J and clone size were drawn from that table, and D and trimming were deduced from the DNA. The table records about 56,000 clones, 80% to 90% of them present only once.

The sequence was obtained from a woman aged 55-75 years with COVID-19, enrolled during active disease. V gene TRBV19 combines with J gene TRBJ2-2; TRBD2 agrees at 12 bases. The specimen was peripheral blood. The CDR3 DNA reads TGTGCCAGTAGTATCCTAGCGGGAGGGTCCGGGGAGCTGTTTTTT. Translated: CASSILAGGSGELFF. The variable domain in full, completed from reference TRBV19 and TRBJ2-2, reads DGGITQSPKYLFRKEGQNVTLSCEQNLNHDAMYWYRQDPGQGLRLIYYSQIVNDFQKGDIAEGYSVSREKKESFPLTVTSAQKNPTAFYLCASSILAGGSGELFFGEGSRLTVL.